A selection of T cell receptor beta chains follows, all from one sample in a study of technical replicates of blood from several donors. Sequencing used immunoSEQ multiplex PCR; TCRdb keeps in-frame clones, though not all of them. Among about 50,000 clones, approximately 90% were seen once, and the ten largest hold under 4%. The sample comprised PBMCs. These receptors were collected from a human donor in good health. Some clones in this sample may be carry-over from other donors' samples. Each CDR3 is given with its conserved first and last residue. A D gene is named only where the DNA matches it firmly. Clone size is not always given. Where it is, it says once, few, many or a class for expanded clones.

j_gene	abundance	v_gene	d_gene	CDR3aa	CDR3nt
TRBJ2-1	NA	TRBV7-9	NA	CASSFQPGLSYNEQFF	TGTGCCAGCAGCTTTCAGCCGGGACTCTCATACAATGAGCAGTTCTTC
TRBJ2-1	once	TRBV4-2	NA	CASSPTDRPVSNEQFF	TGTGCCAGCAGCCCGACAGACAGGCCAGTCAGTAACGAGCAGTTCTTC
TRBJ2-3	NA	TRBV4-1	TRBD2	CASSQASGGKEVVDTQYF	TGCGCCAGCAGCCAAGCTTCGGGAGGGAAGGAGGTAGTCGATACGCAGTATTTT
TRBJ2-7	NA	TRBV6-5	TRBD1	CASSSWTGGADEQYF	TGTGCCAGCAGTTCGTGGACAGGGGGGGCGGACGAGCAGTACTTC
TRBJ2-3	NA	TRBV6-4	TRBD2	CASSDSAGGLPDTQYF	TGTGCCAGCAGTGACTCGGCGGGGGGGCTCCCAGATACGCAGTATTTT
TRBJ2-7	NA	TRBV7-6	NA	CASSLGPGDEQYF	TGTGCCAGCAGCTTAGGTCCGGGGGACGAGCAGTACTTC
TRBJ2-1	NA	TRBV5-1	NA	CASSLDLGEVYNEQFF	TGCGCCAGCAGCTTGGACTTAGGGGAGGTTTACAATGAGCAGTTCTTC
TRBJ2-7	NA	TRBV25-1	NA	CASSRAGSSYEQYF	TGTGCCAGCAGTCGCGCGGGCAGCTCCTACGAGCAGTACTTC
TRBJ1-2	NA	TRBV6-5	TRBD1	CASSSGTGHGYTF	TGTGCCAGCAGCTCCGGGACAGGTCATGGCTACACCTTC
TRBJ2-7	NA	TRBV7-8	NA	CASSLGVDSYEQYF	TGTGCCAGCAGCTTAGGTGTAGACTCCTACGAGCAGTACTTC
TRBJ2-1	NA	TRBV25-1	TRBD2	CASRSGLANYNEQFF	TGTGCCAGCAGGTCGGGACTAGCGAACTACAATGAGCAGTTCTTC
TRBJ1-3	once	TRBV15	NA	CATSRDRVSGNTIYF	TGTGCCACCAGCAGAGACAGGGTCTCTGGAAACACCATATATTTT
TRBJ2-7	NA	TRBV5-4	NA	CASSYARRIHEQYF	TGTGCCAGCAGCTATGCCAGGCGAATACACGAGCAGTACTTC
TRBJ1-1	NA	TRBV18	NA	CASSQYGTEAFF	TGTGCCAGCTCTCAATACGGCACTGAAGCTTTCTTT
TRBJ1-2	NA	TRBV5-1	NA	CASSLAAGNYGYTF	TGCGCCAGCAGCTTGGCCGCAGGGAACTATGGCTACACCTTC
TRBJ2-1	NA	TRBV30	NA	CAGGRLAYNEQFF	TGTGCCGGGGGGAGGTTAGCCTACAATGAGCAGTTCTTC
TRBJ2-1	NA	TRBV18	NA	CASSSLQTEQFF	TGTGCCAGCTCATCCCTACAGACGGAGCAGTTCTTC
TRBJ2-5	NA	TRBV6-1	NA	CASSEIGRQETQYF	TGTGCCAGCAGTGAGATAGGGAGGCAAGAGACCCAGTACTTC
TRBJ2-5	NA	TRBV5-1	TRBD2	CASSSPAGGGETQYF	TGCGCCAGCAGCTCCCCAGCGGGGGGAGGGGAGACCCAGTACTTC
TRBJ1-2	NA	TRBV19	NA	CASSIDGNYGYTF	TGTGCCAGTAGTATAGACGGGAACTATGGCTACACCTTC
TRBJ2-7	few	TRBV6-1	TRBD2	CASSERLAGASEQYF	TGTGCCAGCAGTGAAAGGCTAGCGGGAGCTTCCGAGCAGTACTTC
TRBJ2-1	once	TRBV5-1	TRBD2	CASSLVAGVNEQFF	TGCGCCAGCAGCTTGGTCGCGGGAGTCAATGAGCAGTTCTTC
TRBJ1-1	NA	TRBV7-9	NA	CASRLSAGIEAFF	TGTGCCAGCAGATTGTCCGCCGGGATTGAAGCTTTCTTT